The present TCR beta chain was sequenced within a study of T cell responses to AZD1222 COVID-19 vaccine. Measured with immunoSEQ multiplex PCR; TCRdb has only the in-frame clones, and not every one. The table shows under 200,000 clones, with 90% to 95% occurring only once. Sequencing was performed on peripheral blood, taken on day 0 of AZD1222 vaccination. This sequence was found in an adult in good health.

Here the CDR3 reads CASSLAGGSITGELFF. CDR3 nucleotide sequence: TGTGCCAGCAGCTTAGCAGGGGGCTCAATCACCGGGGAGCTGTTTTTT. The chain recombines TRBV11-2 with TRBJ2-2; TRBD1 aligns across 8 bases. Germline CDR1 is SGHAT and CDR2 is FQNNGV. The V gene end was trimmed by 1 base and the J gene end by 4 bases; junction bases not matched to a gene: 5. The CDR3 extends over 16 amino acids.